This TCR beta chain stems from a study of OX40 agonist ivuxolimab in advanced cancers. In the study overall: The patients got ivuxolimab, which is an agonistic anti-OX40 (CD134) antibody. Study-level points and caveats: The average count of expanded clones was higher among CD8+ T cells than among CD4+. At 0.1 to 3.0 mg/kg and by week 6, clonal expansion occurred in CD4+ and CD8+ blood T cells.

Concerning this clone: Antigen: not known.

Trimming shortened V by 2 bases and J by 6 bases, and 12 bases separated the two germline ends. The CDR3 is 14 amino acids. The germline CDR1 and CDR2 sequences are SEHNR and FQNEAQ (reference sequence). Libraries were prepared by immunoSEQ multiplex PCR; TCRdb keeps only in-frame clonotypes and omits some of them. This table holds over 85,000 clones, roughly 87% found once. The genes are TRBV7-9 and TRBJ2-3; perhaps TRBD2 as D (7 bases). The source material was CD4+ or CD8+ T cells sorted from blood, sampled in a trial of the OX40 agonist ivuxolimab. The sequence came from an adult with an advanced solid tumor such as melanoma, head and neck, liver or kidney cancer. The CDR3 region is CASSLKGGSDTQYF. The CDR3 nucleotides read TGTGCCAGCAGCTTAAAGGGGGGGTCGGATACGCAGTATTTT.